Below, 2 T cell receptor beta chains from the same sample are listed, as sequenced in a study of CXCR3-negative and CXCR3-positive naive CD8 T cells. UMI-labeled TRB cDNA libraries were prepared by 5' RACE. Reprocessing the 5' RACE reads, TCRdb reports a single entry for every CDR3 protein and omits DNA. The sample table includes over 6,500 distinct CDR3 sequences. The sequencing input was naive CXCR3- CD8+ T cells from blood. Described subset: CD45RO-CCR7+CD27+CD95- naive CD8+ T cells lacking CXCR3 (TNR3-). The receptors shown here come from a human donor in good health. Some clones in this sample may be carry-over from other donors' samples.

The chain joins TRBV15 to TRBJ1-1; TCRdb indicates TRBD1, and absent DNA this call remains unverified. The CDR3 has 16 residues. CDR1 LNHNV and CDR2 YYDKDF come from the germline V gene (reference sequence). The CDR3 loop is CATRTEGHRGDTEAFF.

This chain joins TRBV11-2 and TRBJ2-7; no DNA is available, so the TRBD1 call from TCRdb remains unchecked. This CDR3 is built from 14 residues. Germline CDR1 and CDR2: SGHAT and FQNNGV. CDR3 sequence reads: CASSFNLQGYEQYF.